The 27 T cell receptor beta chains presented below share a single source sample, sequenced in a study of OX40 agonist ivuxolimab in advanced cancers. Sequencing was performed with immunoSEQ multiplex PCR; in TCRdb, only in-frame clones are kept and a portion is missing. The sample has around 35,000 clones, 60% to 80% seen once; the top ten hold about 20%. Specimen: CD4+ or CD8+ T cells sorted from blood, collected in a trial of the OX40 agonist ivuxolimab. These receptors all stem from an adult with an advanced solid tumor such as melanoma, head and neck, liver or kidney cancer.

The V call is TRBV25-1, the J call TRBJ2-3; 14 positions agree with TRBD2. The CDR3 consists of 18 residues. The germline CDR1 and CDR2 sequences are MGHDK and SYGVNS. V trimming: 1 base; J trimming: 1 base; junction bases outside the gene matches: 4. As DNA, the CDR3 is TGTGCCAGCAGTGAATGGGGGACTAGCGGGAGTGGCACAGATACGCAGTATTTT. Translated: CASSEWGTSGSGTDTQYF.

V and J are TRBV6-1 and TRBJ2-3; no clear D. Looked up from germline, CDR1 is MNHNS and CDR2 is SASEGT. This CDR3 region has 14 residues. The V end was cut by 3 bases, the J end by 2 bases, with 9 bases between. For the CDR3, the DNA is TGTGCCAGCAGTGATGGAAGGTACACAGATACGCAGTATTTT. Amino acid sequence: CASSDGRYTDTQYF.

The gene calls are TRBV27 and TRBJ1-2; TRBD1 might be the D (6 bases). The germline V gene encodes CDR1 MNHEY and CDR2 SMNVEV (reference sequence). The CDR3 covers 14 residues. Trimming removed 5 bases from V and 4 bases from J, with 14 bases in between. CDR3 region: CASSPLQGLYGYTF. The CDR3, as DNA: TGTGCCAGCAGTCCTTTACAGGGCCTCTATGGCTACACCTTC.

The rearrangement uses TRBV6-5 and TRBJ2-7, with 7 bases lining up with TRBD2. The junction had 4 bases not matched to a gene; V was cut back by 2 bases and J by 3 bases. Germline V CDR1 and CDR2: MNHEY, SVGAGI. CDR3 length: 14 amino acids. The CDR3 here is CASSYTGRNYEQYF. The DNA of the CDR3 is TGTGCCAGCAGTTACACCGGGAGGAACTACGAGCAGTACTTC.

The CDR3 spells CASSPGTGTGELFF. The CDR3 bases are TGTGCCAGCAGCCCGGGGACAGGGACCGGGGAGCTGTTTTTT. The chain links TRBV7-3 to TRBJ2-2; 9 bases align to TRBD1. The J segment lost 5 bases and the V segment lost 5 bases, leaving 3 bases of the junction unmatched. Germline V gene data show CDR1 as SGHTA and CDR2 as FQGTGA. The CDR3 runs 14 residues. The whole variable domain, remainder taken from reference TRBV7-3 and TRBJ2-2, is GAGVSQTPSNKVTEKGKYVELRCDPISGHTALYWYRQSLGQGPEFLIYFQGTGAADDSGLPNDRFFAVRPEGSVSTLKIQRTERGDSAVYLCASSPGTGTGELFFGEGSRLTVL.

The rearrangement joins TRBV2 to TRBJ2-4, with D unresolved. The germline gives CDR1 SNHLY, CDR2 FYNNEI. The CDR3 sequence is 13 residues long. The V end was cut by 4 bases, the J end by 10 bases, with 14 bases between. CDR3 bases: TGTGCCAGCAGTGTCTTCTTACAAGGTATTCAGTACTTC. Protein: CASSVFLQGIQYF.

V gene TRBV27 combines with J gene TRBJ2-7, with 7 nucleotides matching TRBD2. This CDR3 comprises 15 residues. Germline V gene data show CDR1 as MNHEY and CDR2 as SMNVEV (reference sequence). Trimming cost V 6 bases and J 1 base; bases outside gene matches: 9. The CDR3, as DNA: TGTGCCAGCAGCTCTACTAGCGCCTGGTCCTACGAGCAGTACTTC. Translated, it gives CASSSTSAWSYEQYF.

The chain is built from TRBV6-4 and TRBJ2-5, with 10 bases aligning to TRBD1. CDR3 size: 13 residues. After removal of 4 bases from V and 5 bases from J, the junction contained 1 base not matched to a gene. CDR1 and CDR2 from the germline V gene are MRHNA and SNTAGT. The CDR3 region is CASSGDRGETQYF. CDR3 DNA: TGTGCCAGCAGTGGGGACAGGGGTGAGACCCAGTACTTC.

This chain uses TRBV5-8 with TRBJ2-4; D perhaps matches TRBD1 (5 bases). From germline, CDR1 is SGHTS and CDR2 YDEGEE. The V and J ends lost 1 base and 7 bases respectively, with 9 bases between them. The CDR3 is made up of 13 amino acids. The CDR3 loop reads CASSLRGTNIQYF. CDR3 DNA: TGTGCCAGCAGCTTGAGGGGTACGAACATTCAGTACTTC.

CDR3 loop: CASSSLRGLAGEGSYEQYF. For the CDR3, the DNA is TGTGCCAGCAGCTCCCTCCGGGGACTAGCGGGAGAAGGCTCCTACGAGCAGTACTTC. This chain connects TRBV7-9 to TRBJ2-7; 14 bases line up with TRBD2. The CDR3 runs 19 residues. The germline CDR1 and CDR2 sequences are SEHNR and FQNEAQ (reference sequence). V was clipped by 4 bases and J by 0 bases; unmatched bases: 11.

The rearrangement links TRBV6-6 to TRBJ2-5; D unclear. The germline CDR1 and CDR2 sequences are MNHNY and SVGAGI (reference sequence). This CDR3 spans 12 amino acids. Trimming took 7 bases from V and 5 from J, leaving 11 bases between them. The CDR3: CASTTGAETQYF. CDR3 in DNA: TGTGCCAGCACGACTGGAGCGGAGACCCAGTACTTC.

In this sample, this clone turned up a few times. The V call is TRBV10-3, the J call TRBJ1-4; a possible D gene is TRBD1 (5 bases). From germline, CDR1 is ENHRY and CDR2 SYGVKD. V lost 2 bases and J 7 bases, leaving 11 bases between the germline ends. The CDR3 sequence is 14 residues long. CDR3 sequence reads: CAISEGREAEKLFF. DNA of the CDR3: TGTGCCATCAGTGAGGGCAGGGAAGCTGAAAAACTGTTTTTT.

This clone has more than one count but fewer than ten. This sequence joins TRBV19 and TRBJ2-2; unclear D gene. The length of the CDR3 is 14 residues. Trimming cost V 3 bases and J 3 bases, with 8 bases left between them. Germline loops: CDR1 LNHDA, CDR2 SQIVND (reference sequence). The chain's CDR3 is CASSIRVYTGELFF. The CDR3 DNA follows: TGTGCCAGTAGTATTAGGGTCTACACCGGGGAGCTGTTTTTT.

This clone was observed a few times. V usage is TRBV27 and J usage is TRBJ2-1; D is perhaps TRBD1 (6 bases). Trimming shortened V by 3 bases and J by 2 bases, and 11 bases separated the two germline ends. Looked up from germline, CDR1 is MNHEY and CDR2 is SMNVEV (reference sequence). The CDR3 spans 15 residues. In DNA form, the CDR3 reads TGTGCCAGCAGTTTTGGACAGTTGGCCTACAATGAGCAGTTCTTC. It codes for CASSFGQLAYNEQFF.

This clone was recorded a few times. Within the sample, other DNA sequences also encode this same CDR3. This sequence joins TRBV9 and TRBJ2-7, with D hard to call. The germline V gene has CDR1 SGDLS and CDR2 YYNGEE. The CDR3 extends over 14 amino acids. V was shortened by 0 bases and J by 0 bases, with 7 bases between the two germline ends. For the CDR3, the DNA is TGTGCCAGCAGCGTAGGACGGAGCTCCTACGAGCAGTACTTC. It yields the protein CASSVGRSSYEQYF.

The chain's CDR3 is CASSFGHRREQPQHF. CDR3 in DNA: TGTGCCAGCAGCTTTGGACACCGGAGGGAACAGCCCCAGCATTTT. The chain recombines TRBV7-2 with TRBJ1-5; maybe TRBD1 (5 bases). Trimming removed 3 bases at V and 7 bases at J, with 16 bases between. The length of the CDR3 is 15 residues. Per the germline V gene, CDR1 is SGHTA and CDR2 is FQGNSA.

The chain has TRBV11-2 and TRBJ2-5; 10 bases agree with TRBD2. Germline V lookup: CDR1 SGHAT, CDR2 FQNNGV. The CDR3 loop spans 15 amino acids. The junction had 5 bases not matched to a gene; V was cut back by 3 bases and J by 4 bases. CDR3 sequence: CASSFGLAVRETQYF. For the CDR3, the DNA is TGTGCCAGCAGCTTCGGACTAGCGGTGCGAGAGACCCAGTACTTC.

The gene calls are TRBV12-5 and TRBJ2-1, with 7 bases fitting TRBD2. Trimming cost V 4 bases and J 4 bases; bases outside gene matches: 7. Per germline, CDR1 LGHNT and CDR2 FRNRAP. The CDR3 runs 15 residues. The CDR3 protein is CASGSRDYLYNEQFF. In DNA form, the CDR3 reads TGTGCTAGTGGTTCCCGGGACTACCTTTACAATGAGCAGTTCTTC.

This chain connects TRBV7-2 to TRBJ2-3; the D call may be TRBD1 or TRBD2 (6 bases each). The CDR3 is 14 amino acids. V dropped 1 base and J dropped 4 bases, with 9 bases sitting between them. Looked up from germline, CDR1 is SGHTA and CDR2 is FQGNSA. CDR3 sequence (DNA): TGTGCCAGCAGCTTAGTCCGGGGGCCAGATACGCAGTATTTT. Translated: CASSLVRGPDTQYF.

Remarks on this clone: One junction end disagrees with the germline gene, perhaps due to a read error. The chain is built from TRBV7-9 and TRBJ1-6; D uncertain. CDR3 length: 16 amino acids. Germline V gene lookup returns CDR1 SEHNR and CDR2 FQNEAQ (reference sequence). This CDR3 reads CASSHEHDSGNSPLHF. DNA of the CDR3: TGCGCCAGCAGCCACGAGCACGACTCGGGTAATTCACCCCTCCACTTT.

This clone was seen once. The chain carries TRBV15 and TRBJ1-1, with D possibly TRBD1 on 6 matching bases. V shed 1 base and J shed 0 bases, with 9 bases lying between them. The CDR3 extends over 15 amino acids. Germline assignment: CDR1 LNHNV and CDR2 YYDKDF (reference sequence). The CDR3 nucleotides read TGTGCCACCAGCAGAGGGGACATCCTGAACACTGAAGCTTTCTTT. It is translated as CATSRGDILNTEAFF.

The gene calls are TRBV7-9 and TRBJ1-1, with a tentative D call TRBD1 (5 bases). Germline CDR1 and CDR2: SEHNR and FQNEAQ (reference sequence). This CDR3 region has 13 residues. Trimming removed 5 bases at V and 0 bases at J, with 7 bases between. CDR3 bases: TGTGCCAGCAGCATGACAGTGAACACTGAAGCTTTCTTT. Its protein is CASSMTVNTEAFF.

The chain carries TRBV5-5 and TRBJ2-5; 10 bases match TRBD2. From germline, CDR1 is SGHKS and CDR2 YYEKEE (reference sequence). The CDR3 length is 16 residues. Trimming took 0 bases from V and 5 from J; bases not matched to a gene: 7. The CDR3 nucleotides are TGTGCCAGCAGCTTGGCCAGCGGGGGGGCGGAGGAGACCCAGTACTTC. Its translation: CASSLASGGAEETQYF.

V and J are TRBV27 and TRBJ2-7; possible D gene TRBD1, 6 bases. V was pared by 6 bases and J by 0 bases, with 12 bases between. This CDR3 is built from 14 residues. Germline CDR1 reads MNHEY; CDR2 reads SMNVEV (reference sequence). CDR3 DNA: TGTGCCAGCAGCGGGACACAGAGCTCCTACGAGCAGTACTTC. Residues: CASSGTQSSYEQYF.

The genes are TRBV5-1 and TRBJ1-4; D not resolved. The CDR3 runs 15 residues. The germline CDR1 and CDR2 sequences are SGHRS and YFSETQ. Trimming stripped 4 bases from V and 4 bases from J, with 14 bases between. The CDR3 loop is CASSPLAAGNEKLFF. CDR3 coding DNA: TGCGCCAGCAGCCCGCTCGCGGCGGGTAATGAAAAACTGTTTTTT.

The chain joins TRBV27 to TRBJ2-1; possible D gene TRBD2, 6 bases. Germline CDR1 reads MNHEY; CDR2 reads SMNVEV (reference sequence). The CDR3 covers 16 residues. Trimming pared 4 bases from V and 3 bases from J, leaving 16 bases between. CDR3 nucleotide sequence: TGTGCCAGCAGTTCCCCTAGGGCGGGAAGCTACAATGAGCAGTTCTTC. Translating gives CASSSPRAGSYNEQFF.

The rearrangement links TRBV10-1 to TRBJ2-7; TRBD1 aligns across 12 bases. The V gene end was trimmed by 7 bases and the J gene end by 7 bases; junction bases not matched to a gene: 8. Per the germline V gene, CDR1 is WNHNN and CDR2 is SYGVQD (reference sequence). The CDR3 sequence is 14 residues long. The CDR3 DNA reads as TGCGCCAGCAATTGGGGACAGGGGGCGAAGGAGCAGTACTTC. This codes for CASNWGQGAKEQYF.